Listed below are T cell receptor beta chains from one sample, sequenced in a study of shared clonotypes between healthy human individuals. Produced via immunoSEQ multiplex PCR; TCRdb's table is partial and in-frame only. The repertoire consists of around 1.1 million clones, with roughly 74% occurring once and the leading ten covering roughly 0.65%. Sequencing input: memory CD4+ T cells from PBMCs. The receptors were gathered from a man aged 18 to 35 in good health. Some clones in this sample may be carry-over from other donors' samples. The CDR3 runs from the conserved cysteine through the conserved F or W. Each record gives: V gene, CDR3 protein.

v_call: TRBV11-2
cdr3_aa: CASSKELAGGVTGTQYF

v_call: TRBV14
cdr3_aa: CASSQVRGSYGYTF

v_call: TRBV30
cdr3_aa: CAWGTNYEQYF

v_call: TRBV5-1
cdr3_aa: CASSLVGGGQPQHF

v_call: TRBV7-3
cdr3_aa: CASSLGQGAVEQFF

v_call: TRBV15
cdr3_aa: CATSSNNDSPNYGYTF

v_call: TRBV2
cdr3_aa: CASRRSEETQYF

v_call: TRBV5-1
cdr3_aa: CASSSSHPNTEAFF

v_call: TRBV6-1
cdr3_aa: CAEGTGVQYEQYF

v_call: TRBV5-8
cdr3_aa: CASSKIRTSGFYEQYF

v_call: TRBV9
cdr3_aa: CASSVGGRENTIYF

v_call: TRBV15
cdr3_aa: CATTASRRETQYF

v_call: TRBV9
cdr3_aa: CASSVAGGRSTGELFF

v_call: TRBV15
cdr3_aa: CASKRGVDEKLFF

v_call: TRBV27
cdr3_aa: CASSSVAGGPTDEQFF

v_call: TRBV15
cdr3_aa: CATSRDGGTGSYEQYF

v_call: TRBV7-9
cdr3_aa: CASSGTGYNEQFF

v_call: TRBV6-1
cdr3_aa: CASDRGGYNEQFF

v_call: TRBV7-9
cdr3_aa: CASSRQSVYGYTF

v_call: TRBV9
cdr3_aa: CASSVVGIGPTGELFF

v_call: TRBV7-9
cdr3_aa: CASSPNSGSYEQYF

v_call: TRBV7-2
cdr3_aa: CASSPFGSSYEQYF

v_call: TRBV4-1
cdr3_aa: CASSQNWGDEQYF

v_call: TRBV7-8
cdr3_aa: CASSRAGTGYSYEQYF

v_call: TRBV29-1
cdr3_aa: CSVDRAMNTEAFF

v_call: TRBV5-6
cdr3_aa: CASVDRGLGADEQYF

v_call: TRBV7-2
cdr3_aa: CASGLFGASSYNEQFF

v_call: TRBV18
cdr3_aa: CASSPSGGGSYEQYF

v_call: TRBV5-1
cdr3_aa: CASRPGQINTGELFF

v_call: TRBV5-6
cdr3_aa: CASSLGRPNQPQHF

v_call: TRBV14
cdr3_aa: CASSQGRSQLLDEQYF

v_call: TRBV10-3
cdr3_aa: CAISDGQGQGINEQFF

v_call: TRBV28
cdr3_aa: CASSLAGLDYGYTF

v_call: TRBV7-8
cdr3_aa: CASSRVGTEAFF

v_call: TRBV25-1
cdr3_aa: CASSEYGTPSRAFF

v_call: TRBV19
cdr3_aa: CASSQSWDNQPQHF

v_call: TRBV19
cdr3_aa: CASSISGSQQYF

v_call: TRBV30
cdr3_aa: CARRGTGFTEAFF

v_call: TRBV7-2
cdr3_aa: CASSSRGDYGNTIYF

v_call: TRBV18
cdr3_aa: CASSPQGQNTGELFF

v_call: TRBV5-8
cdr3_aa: CASSSTTKQYF